The clone carrying this T cell receptor beta chain was observed a few times. Its antigen remains unidentified. This CDR3 region has 15 residues. From germline, CDR1 is SGDLS and CDR2 YYNGEE. V was pared by 3 bases and J by 8 bases, with 6 bases of the junction left unmatched. This specimen belongs to a study of radiotherapy plus CTLA-4 blockade in lung cancer. About the research overall: Objective responses were recorded in around a sixth of patients, with disease control recorded in less than 40%.

Enrolled patients, whose metastatic non-small-cell lung cancer was chemo-refractory, received focal radiation plus CTLA-4 blockade with ipilimumab. Study results and limitations: Blood-borne expansion of tumor-derived TCR clones followed radiotherapy plus ipilimumab.

Profiling relied on immunoSEQ multiplex PCR, and the TCRdb table lists in-frame clones only, not all of them. This table has approximately 60,000 clones, 77% appearing once. Source: peripheral blood, taken from a patient treated with radiotherapy plus ipilimumab. V and J are TRBV9 and TRBJ1-6; 9 nucleotides line up with TRBD1. The sequence derives from a human donor with non-small cell lung cancer who had a complete response to radiotherapy plus ipilimumab. CDR3 sequence (DNA): TGTGCCAGCAGCGCCCGGGACAGGGAGTATTCACCCCTCCACTTT. This translates into CASSARDREYSPLHF.